This TCR beta chain was obtained from a study of glioma-infiltrating T cells after dendritic cell vaccination. Study-wide background: Glioblastoma patients came from Phase I and II dendritic cell vaccination trials. Three intradermal dendritic cell vaccine injections were given every two weeks.

Sample time point: after dendritic cell vaccination, including at tumor progression/relapse. Amplification used 60 V beta primers and 13 J beta primers. The repertoire was sequenced with immunoSEQ multiplex PCR; TCRdb's copy has only in-frame clones and lacks some. This sample carries 75,000 to 85,000 clones, roughly 91% of them seen once, and the ten largest clones take around 2.4%. The ends were cut back, 2 bases at V and 9 bases at J, with 8 bases in the middle. Per the germline V gene, CDR1 is LNHDA and CDR2 is SQIVND (reference sequence). CDR3 size: 12 residues. This TCR was sampled from a human donor with glioblastoma. The chain couples TRBV19 to TRBJ2-1; D not certain. The sequences come from blood, collected after dendritic cell vaccination. The CDR3: CASSIRSLEQFF. CDR3 DNA sequence: TGTGCCAGTAGTATAAGGAGTCTTGAGCAGTTCTTC.